Detailed here is one TCR beta chain. Its antigen is still unknown. The record originates from a study of human T cells and chemical hapten exposure. Findings and caveats of the study: A positive correlation with patch test score was shown by PT1 expanded TCR counts.

Via MiXCR, TCRdb re-called the RACE reads, giving one row per CDR3 protein. The repertoire holds over 65,000 distinct CDR3 sequences, with roughly 11% as singletons. Trimming took 0 bases from V and 2 from J, leaving 10 bases between them. CDR3 length: 14 amino acids. The germline V gene has CDR1 DFQATT and CDR2 SNEGSKA (reference sequence). As for time point: patch test 2, 6 weeks after DPC sensitization. Treatment given: therapeutic diphenylcyclopropenone sensitization with weekly scalp DPC. Donors were 18 to 70-year-old alopecia patients suitable for DPC. The V and J genes are TRBV20-1 and TRBJ1-1; D is uncertain. The TCR comes from a young man with alopecia areata. Some clones in this sample may be carry-over from other donors' samples. The starting material was whole blood, obtained in connection with sensitization to the hapten diphenylcyclopropenone (DPC). The CDR3 nucleotides are TGCAGTGCTAGAGATCAGCGGAGAAACACTGAAGCTTTCTTT. It codes for CSARDQRRNTEAFF.